What follows describes a single TCR beta chain. Healthy Russian Caucasian donors spanned ages about 6 to 90 years. The sample comes from a study of blood T cells in healthy people across ages. Study overall: When template switching was applied, about one barcoded beta molecule was captured per two T cells.

Germline-derived CDR1 and CDR2 are DFQATT and SNEGSKA (reference sequence). The CDR3 consists of 13 residues. Trimming pared 8 bases from V and 0 bases from J, leaving 11 bases between. Using a J-beta primer mix together with a sample-barcoded 5' primer, a second PCR was run for roughly 6 to 12 cycles. TCRdb re-called the 5' RACE reads through MiXCR, storing one row per CDR3 protein. The table has some 1.5 million distinct CDR3 sequences, about 45% seen once. The sequence derives from a woman younger than 35 in good health. The genes are TRBV20-1 and TRBJ2-1; D ambiguous. What was sequenced was blood. The CDR3 DNA reads as TGCAGTAAAGCGAGCGACTCCTACAATGAGCAGTTCTTC. Its translation: CSKASDSYNEQFF.